The 24 T cell receptor beta chains reported below all come from one sample, sequenced in a study of blood T cell repertoires in COVID-19. Some clones are missing from TCRdb's copy, which holds only in-frame ones; the method was immunoSEQ multiplex PCR. This table has about 400,000 clones, roughly 86% appearing once. Sequencing was performed on PBMCs or T cells enriched from blood (not recorded which). Receptors were obtained from a woman between 40 and 50 years old with acute COVID-19.

This chain connects TRBV6-5 to TRBJ2-7; 8 nucleotides line up with TRBD1. V was pared by 5 bases and J by 0 bases, with 6 bases of the junction left unmatched. The CDR3 consists of 15 residues. Germline CDR1 reads MNHEY; CDR2 reads SVGAGI. The CDR3 coding sequence is TGTGCCAGCAGTCAACGACAGGGGTACTCCTACGAGCAGTACTTC. Translation: CASSQRQGYSYEQYF.

The chain carries TRBV5-1 and TRBJ2-5; no firm D call. The germline gives CDR1 SGHRS, CDR2 YFSETQ. V was trimmed by 0 bases and J by 2 bases, leaving 8 bases between them. There are 14 residues in the CDR3. The CDR3, as DNA: TGCGCCAGCAGCTTGGCGGCTAGTCAAGAGACCCAGTACTTC. It encodes CASSLAASQETQYF. The whole variable domain, filled in from reference TRBV5-1 and TRBJ2-5, reads KAGVTQTPRYLIKTRGQQVTLSCSPISGHRSVSWYQQTPGQGLQFLFEYFSETQRNKGNFPGRFSGRQFSNSRSEMNVSTLELGDSALYLCASSLAASQETQYFGPGTRLLVL.

The chain employs TRBV19 and TRBJ1-5; D remains ambiguous. This CDR3 is built from 15 residues. V dropped 3 bases and J dropped 0 bases, with 9 bases sitting between them. Germline CDR1 and CDR2: LNHDA and SQIVND (reference sequence). The DNA for the CDR3 is TGTGCCAGTAGTATCGGACTTTATAGCAATCAGCCCCAGCATTTT. Protein sequence: CASSIGLYSNQPQHF.

The J gene is TRBJ2-1, the V gene TRBV11-3; D not certain. V dropped 5 bases and J dropped 9 bases, with 14 bases sitting between them. Germline V gene lookup returns CDR1 SGHNT and CDR2 YENEEA. The CDR3 has 13 amino acids. Written as DNA, the CDR3 is TGTGCCAGCAGCCCCCCGAGGAGAGCTGAGCAGTTCTTC. Translating gives CASSPPRRAEQFF. Full variable domain (rest looked up from reference TRBV11-3 and TRBJ2-1): EAGVVQSPRYKIIEKKQPVAFWCNPISGHNTLYWYLQNLGQGPELLIRYENEEAVDDSQLPKDRFSAERLKGVDSTLKIQPAELGDSAVYLCASSPPRRAEQFFGPGTRLTVL.

This clone was counted a single time. The chain is built from TRBV30 and TRBJ1-4, with TRBD1 identical over 10 bases. The V gene end was trimmed by 0 bases and the J gene end by 6 bases; junction bases not matched to a gene: 10. CDR1 GTSNPN and CDR2 SVGIG come from the germline V gene (reference sequence). The CDR3 length is 17 residues. CDR3 DNA: TGTGCCTGGAGTGTACGCGGGACAGGGGTTCGGCATGAAAAACTGTTTTTT. Translated: CAWSVRGTGVRHEKLFF.

The J gene is TRBJ2-4, the V gene TRBV7-9; no definite D call. The ends were cut back, 8 bases at V and 9 bases at J, with 17 bases in the middle. The CDR3 is 13 amino acids. From germline, CDR1 is SEHNR and CDR2 FQNEAQ (reference sequence). The CDR3 spells CASCGPAEPIQYF. The CDR3 DNA reads as TGTGCCAGCTGTGGGCCAGCCGAGCCCATTCAGTACTTC.

This clone has only one observation. The V call is TRBV19, the J call TRBJ2-1, with 12 bases aligning to TRBD2. CDR3 length: 14 amino acids. Germline V gene lookup returns CDR1 LNHDA and CDR2 SQIVND (reference sequence). J gave up 8 bases and V 3 bases, and 2 bases lay outside the gene matches. The CDR3 DNA is TGTGCCAGTAGTATTAGACTAGCGGGGGATGAGCAGTTCTTC. As protein: CASSIRLAGDEQFF.

In the case of this clone: Other DNA variants within this sample encode the same CDR3. The chain employs TRBV18 and TRBJ2-3; D remains unclear. CDR3 length: 12 amino acids. V shed 6 bases and J shed 0 bases, with 4 bases lying between them. Germline lookup yields CDR1 KGHSH and CDR2 LQKENI. CDR3 protein: CASSTSTDTQYF. The CDR3 DNA is TGTGCCAGCTCGACAAGCACAGATACGCAGTATTTT.

The chain joins TRBV3-1 (or the pseudogene TRBV3-2) to TRBJ2-1; D is perhaps TRBD1 (6 bases). V was shortened by 2 bases and J by 8 bases, with 7 bases between the two germline ends. Germline-derived CDR1 and CDR2 are LGHDT and YNNKEL (reference sequence). The CDR3 runs 12 residues. The CDR3 DNA is TGTGCCAGCAGCCAATCAGGGGATGAGCAGTTCTTC. Translated, it gives CASSQSGDEQFF.

The genes are TRBV9 and TRBJ1-3, with 7 bases that match TRBD1. Germline V gene data show CDR1 as SGDLS and CDR2 as YYNGEE. The CDR3 has 16 amino acids. V trimming: 3 bases; J trimming: 1 base; junction bases outside the gene matches: 7. This CDR3 is CASSAGNRGSGNTIYF. The CDR3 nucleotides are TGTGCCAGCAGCGCAGGAAACAGGGGTTCTGGAAACACCATATATTTT.

The V call is TRBV24-1, the J call TRBJ2-7, with TRBD1 as a possible D gene (5 bases). V was trimmed by 4 bases and J by 6 bases, leaving 9 bases between them. CDR3 length: 12 amino acids. Looked up from germline, CDR1 is KGHDR and CDR2 is SFDVKD. The CDR3 region has the DNA TGTGCCACCAGTGACAGGGCTGGCGAGCAGTACTTC. It is translated as CATSDRAGEQYF.

The chain combines TRBV5-1 with TRBJ2-7, with D tentatively TRBD1 (6 bases). CDR1 and CDR2 (germline): SGHRS, YFSETQ. V lost 2 bases and J lost 2, with 11 bases in between. The CDR3 consists of 14 residues. CDR3 region: CASSLGQPPYEQYF. For the CDR3, the DNA is TGCGCCAGCAGCTTAGGACAGCCACCCTACGAGCAGTACTTC.

The chain carries TRBV7-2 and TRBJ2-2; D possibly corresponds to TRBD2 (6 bases). Between the trimmed V and J ends, which lost 6 bases and 4 bases, there was a span of 12 bases. There are 14 residues in the CDR3. Per germline, CDR1 SGHTA and CDR2 FQGNSA. In nucleotides, the CDR3 is TGTGCCAGCAGATATAGCGGCACCACCGGGGAGCTGTTTTTT. Translation gives CASRYSGTTGELFF.

A few counts support this clone. This chain joins TRBV3-1 (or the pseudogene TRBV3-2) and TRBJ1-1, with a possible D match to TRBD1 (6 bases). V shed 6 bases and J shed 10 bases, with 18 bases lying between them. Germline CDR1 and CDR2: LGHDT and YNNKEL (reference sequence). The CDR3 loop spans 13 amino acids. CDR3 nucleotides: TGTGCCAGCAGGGACCGGGACACCTCAGGAGCTTTCTTT. Translation: CASRDRDTSGAFF.

J is TRBJ2-2 and V is TRBV12-3 or TRBV12-4; D not resolved. CDR3 length equals 13 residues. V lost 3 bases and J lost 4, with 6 bases in between. The CDR3 here is CASSFSPTGELFF. The DNA of the CDR3 is TGTGCCAGCAGTTTCTCCCCCACCGGGGAGCTGTTTTTT.

The chain joins TRBV9 to TRBJ2-3; 11 bases are shared with TRBD2. Trimming cost V 4 bases and J 3 bases; bases outside gene matches: 4. Germline values: CDR1 SGDLS, CDR2 YYNGEE. This CDR3 is built from 15 residues. CDR3 protein: CASSIGTSGTDTQYF. The CDR3 DNA sequence: TGTGCCAGCAGCATTGGGACTAGCGGAACAGATACGCAGTATTTT.

This clone has a single count. The chain couples TRBV5-1 to TRBJ2-3; 9 positions agree with TRBD2. The CDR3 has 15 amino acids. V shed 0 bases and J 3 bases; nucleotides not matched to a gene: 2. Germline-derived CDR1 and CDR2 are SGHRS and YFSETQ. The CDR3: CASSLGLAATDTQYF. The CDR3 bases are TGCGCCAGCAGCTTGGGACTAGCGGCGACAGATACGCAGTATTTT.

The V call is TRBV5-5, the J call TRBJ2-3; the match to TRBD1 covers 9 bases. CDR3 length: 16 residues. Germline trimming cut 4 bases from V and 8 bases from J; bases unmatched to any gene: 14. Germline V gene lookup returns CDR1 SGHKS and CDR2 YYEKEE (reference sequence). The CDR3 protein is CASSPTATGGWVTQYF. The CDR3 DNA is TGTGCCAGCAGCCCAACCGCTACAGGGGGCTGGGTTACGCAGTATTTT. Together with reference TRBV5-5 and TRBJ2-3, the CDR3 gives the full variable domain: DAGVTQSPTHLIKTRGQQVTLRCSPISGHKSVSWYQQVLGQGPQFIFQYYEKEERGRGNFPDRFSARQFPNYSSELNVNALLLGDSALYLCASSPTATGGWVTQYFGPGTRLTVL.

The chain recombines TRBV25-1 with TRBJ1-2; TRBD1 is a possible D gene (6 bases). V was trimmed by 2 bases and J by 2 bases, leaving 12 bases between them. CDR1 is MGHDK, CDR2 SYGVNS, per germline. This CDR3 is built from 15 residues. The CDR3 DNA sequence: TGTGCCAGCAGTGAACTCGGACAGCTCAACTATGGCTACACCTTC. Its protein is CASSELGQLNYGYTF.

This chain joins TRBV6-1 and TRBJ1-1; D not certain. Per the germline V gene, CDR1 is MNHNS and CDR2 is SASEGT. CDR3 size: 14 residues. The germline V and J ends were trimmed by 0 bases and 1 base, with 6 bases remaining between them. CDR3 DNA sequence: TGTGCCAGCAGTGAAGCTTGGAGGAACACTGAAGCTTTCTTT. Protein: CASSEAWRNTEAFF.

The CDR3 here is CASSIITGNSNQPQHF. Here the CDR3 DNA reads TGTGCCAGTAGTATAATTACAGGGAACAGCAATCAGCCCCAGCATTTT. This rearrangement joins TRBV19 to TRBJ1-5; maybe TRBD1 (6 bases). The CDR3 has 16 residues. Trimming cost V 2 bases and J 1 base, with 12 bases left between them. The germline V gene has CDR1 LNHDA and CDR2 SQIVND (reference sequence).

J is TRBJ2-3 and V is TRBV21-1; TRBD1 was called by the table and not checked on the DNA. TRBV21-1 represents a pseudogene. The length of the CDR3 is 18 residues. CDR3 amino acids: CASSRRLPDRDSTDTQYF. DNA of the CDR3: TGTGCCAGCAGCCGCCGTTTACCCGACAGGGACAGCACAGATACGCAGTATTTT.

This rearrangement joins TRBV3-1 (or the pseudogene TRBV3-2) to TRBJ1-2, with no clear D. V dropped 0 bases and J dropped 2 bases, with 22 bases sitting between them. The CDR3 is 19 amino acids. The germline CDR1 and CDR2 sequences are LGHDT and YNNKEL (reference sequence). The CDR3 DNA follows: TGTGCCAGCAGCCAAGACAAGGGTGATAGTATGAGAGGGAACTATGGCTACACCTTC. It specifies CASSQDKGDSMRGNYGYTF.

This clone was picked up one time. The CDR3 sequence is CAWGTGANTEAFF. The CDR3 DNA reads TGTGCCTGGGGGACAGGGGCGAACACTGAAGCTTTCTTT. The chain is built from TRBV30 and TRBJ1-1; 10 bases map to TRBD1. This CDR3 is built from 13 residues. Germline trimming cut 5 bases from V and 1 base from J; bases unmatched to any gene: 1. Germline V gives CDR1 GTSNPN, CDR2 SVGIG (reference sequence). Based on the CDR3 plus reference TRBV30 and TRBJ1-1, the full variable domain is SQTIHQWPATLVQPVGSPLSLECTVEGTSNPNLYWYRQAAGRGLQLLFYSVGIGQISSEVPQNLSASRPQDRQFILSSKKLLLSDSGFYLCAWGTGANTEAFFGQGTRLTVV.